A single sample gave rise to the 31 T cell receptor beta chains below, sequenced in a study of CD8 T cells in Susac syndrome. A quantity of about 0.45 to 1 ug RNA underwent reverse transcription using random hexamers. TCRdb reanalysed the immunoSEQ multiplex PCR reads using MiXCR and keeps one entry per CDR3 protein. This repertoire shows roughly 190,000 distinct CDR3 sequences, roughly 94% found once; its top ten account for around 0.11%. Sequenced: CD4+ T cells from PBMCs. The receptors shown here come from a human donor in good health.

The J gene is TRBJ2-1, the V gene TRBV4-3, with 14 bases that match TRBD2. The CDR3 has 17 residues. Germline loops: CDR1 LGHNA, CDR2 YSLEER. The ends lost 0 bases at V and 9 bases at J; junction bases unmatched: 7. CDR3 region: CASSQDPGLAGGGEQFF. The CDR3 DNA is TGCGCCAGCAGCCAAGATCCAGGACTAGCGGGGGGAGGTGAGCAGTTCTTC.

This chain uses TRBV30 with TRBJ1-2, with D perhaps matching TRBD1 (5 bases). Germline V gene data show CDR1 as GTSNPN and CDR2 as SVGIG (reference sequence). The CDR3 totals 13 residues. Trimming cost V 0 bases and J 5 bases, with 10 bases left between them. CDR3 nucleotide sequence: TGTGCCTGGAGTGTACTCGGGGGGTATGGCTACACCTTC. Its translation is CAWSVLGGYGYTF.

This clonotype was detected only once. CDR3 nucleotide sequence: TGTGCCTGGAGTGTACAGGGGCTTAACACTGAAGCTTTCTTT. Amino acids: CAWSVQGLNTEAFF. The rearrangement joins TRBV30 to TRBJ1-1, with 7 bases fitting TRBD1. Germline V lookup: CDR1 GTSNPN, CDR2 SVGIG (reference sequence). The CDR3 runs to 14 residues. Trimming at V came to 0 bases and at J to 2 bases, leaving 3 bases not matched to a gene.

CDR3 amino acids: CSVTGTSGQSSYNEQFF. DNA of the CDR3: TGCAGCGTGACCGGGACTAGCGGACAGAGCTCCTACAATGAGCAGTTCTTC. This sequence joins TRBV29-1 and TRBJ2-1; 11 bases map to TRBD2. V lost 6 bases, J lost 0 bases, and 10 bases stayed unmatched. Germline lookup yields CDR1 SQVTM and CDR2 ANQGSEA. This CDR3 comprises 17 residues.

This chain links TRBV29-1 with TRBJ1-1; D is ambiguous. The V end lost 2 bases, the J end lost 6 bases, and 7 bases lay between the germline ends. This CDR3 contains 11 residues. The germline gives CDR1 SQVTM, CDR2 ANQGSEA. The CDR3 bases are TGCAGCGTTGAAAAGGGTTCTGAAGCTTTCTTT. Translation gives CSVEKGSEAFF.

The chain has TRBV28 and TRBJ1-5; D call uncertain. The CDR3 is 14 amino acids. With 8 bases removed from V and 0 bases from J, the gap between germline ends came to 11 bases. Looked up from germline, CDR1 is MDHEN and CDR2 is SYDVKM. Here the CDR3 reads CASYARLSNQPQHF. The CDR3 DNA follows: TGTGCCAGCTACGCCAGGCTTAGCAATCAGCCCCAGCATTTT.

The V gene is TRBV15, the J gene TRBJ1-5; 10 positions match TRBD1. V was clipped by 6 bases and J by 6 bases; unmatched bases: 5. The V gene's germline CDR1 is LNHNV and CDR2 YYDKDF (reference sequence). The CDR3 length is 14 residues. The CDR3 DNA is TGTGCCACCAGGTCTGGGACAGGGGTTCAGCCCCAGCATTTT. Translating gives CATRSGTGVQPQHF.

The V call is TRBV3-1, the J call TRBJ2-1, with a tentative D call TRBD2 (6 bases). Trimming took off 1 base at V and 1 base at J, with 8 bases between the two ends. The CDR3 loop spans 15 amino acids. CDR1 and CDR2 (germline): LGHDT, YNNKEL (reference sequence). The CDR3 sequence is CASSQGLDSYNEQFF. CDR3 nucleotides: TGTGCCAGCAGCCAAGGACTAGATTCCTACAATGAGCAGTTCTTC.

This chain joins TRBV6-5 and TRBJ2-5, with no clear D. The CDR3 runs to 15 residues. Per germline, CDR1 MNHEY and CDR2 SVGAGI. The V gene lost 1 base and the J gene lost 5 bases, with 14 bases spanning the gap. CDR3 sequence: CASSYLGNPGETQYF. CDR3 bases: TGTGCCAGCAGTTACTTAGGGAATCCTGGGGAGACCCAGTACTTC.

This chain uses TRBV7-2 with TRBJ2-1; no clear D. CDR1 is SGHTA and CDR2 is FQGNSA in the germline V gene. V lost 1 base and J 10 bases, leaving 11 bases between the germline ends. The CDR3 length is 13 residues. The CDR3 spells CASSLVPLFEQFF. DNA of the CDR3: TGTGCCAGCAGCTTAGTCCCCCTTTTCGAGCAGTTCTTC.

Worth noting for this clonotype: At one end the junction does not follow the germline gene, possibly because of a read error. V and J are TRBV7-9 and TRBJ2-1; no clear D. CDR3 length equals 10 residues. Germline V gives CDR1 SEHNR, CDR2 FQNEAQ (reference sequence). Here the CDR3 reads CASSLAISVF. DNA of the CDR3: TGTGCCAGCAGCTTAGCTATTTCTGTCTTC.

In this sample, this clonotype turned up once. This chain connects TRBV20-1 to TRBJ2-7; D not resolved. The V gene lost 3 bases and the J gene lost 0 bases, with 3 bases spanning the gap. The V gene's germline CDR1 is DFQATT and CDR2 SNEGSKA (reference sequence). This CDR3 contains 11 residues. The CDR3 DNA reads TGCAGTGCTAGGACCTCCTACGAGCAGTACTTC. Residues: CSARTSYEQYF.

The chain recombines TRBV3-1 with TRBJ1-1; 7 nucleotides align to TRBD1. Trimming at V came to 0 bases and at J to 1 base, leaving 11 bases not matched to a gene. This CDR3 is built from 18 residues. Germline CDR1 is LGHDT and CDR2 is YNNKEL (reference sequence). The CDR3 loop is CASSQERWDSDSNTEAFF. CDR3 nucleotide sequence: TGTGCCAGCAGCCAAGAACGTTGGGACAGCGATTCGAACACTGAAGCTTTCTTT.

This clonotype has more than one count but fewer than ten. J is TRBJ2-3 and V is TRBV20-1; D gene uncertain. CDR3 length equals 11 residues. V gave up 3 bases and J gave up 4 bases, with 5 bases separating them. Germline loops: CDR1 DFQATT, CDR2 SNEGSKA (reference sequence). CDR3 DNA sequence: TGCAGTGCTAGTCTTGCAGATACGCAGTATTTT. Translation gives CSASLADTQYF.

The CDR3: CASRSTGTDTQYF. In DNA, the CDR3 is TGCGCCAGCAGAAGTACGGGCACAGATACGCAGTATTTT. V gene TRBV5-1 combines with J gene TRBJ2-3; D uncertain. The germline gives CDR1 SGHRS, CDR2 YFSETQ. The CDR3 is made up of 13 amino acids. Trimming left V 5 bases short and J 1 base short, with 8 bases between.

This sequence joins TRBV28 and TRBJ2-7; TRBD2 aligns across 13 bases. The CDR3 is 16 amino acids. V gave up 5 bases and J gave up 2 bases; unmatched junction bases: 6. Germline V CDR1 and CDR2: MDHEN, SYDVKM. CDR3 protein: CASSPWTSGSAYEQYF. For the CDR3, the DNA is TGTGCCAGCAGTCCCTGGACTAGCGGGAGCGCCTACGAGCAGTACTTC.

The gene calls are TRBV9 and TRBJ2-1; TRBD2 matches 15 bases. The CDR3 extends over 19 amino acids. Trimming at V came to 4 bases and at J to 4 bases, leaving 12 bases not matched to a gene. Germline CDR1 SGDLS, CDR2 YYNGEE. The CDR3 spells CASSPGLAGGPWIYNEQFF. The CDR3 DNA sequence: TGTGCCAGCAGCCCCGGACTAGCGGGAGGGCCTTGGATATACAATGAGCAGTTCTTC.

This chain links TRBV3-1 with TRBJ2-6; 7 positions match TRBD1. The CDR3 length is 14 residues. Germline V gene sequence: CDR1 LGHDT, CDR2 YNNKEL (reference sequence). The trim removed 4 bases at V and 4 bases at J, leaving 1 base unmatched. The CDR3 protein is CASSRDSGANVLTF. CDR3 DNA sequence: TGTGCCAGCAGCCGGGACAGCGGGGCCAACGTCCTGACTTTC. The full variable domain, completed using reference TRBV3-1 and TRBJ2-6, is DTAVSQTPKYLVTQMGNDKSIKCEQNLGHDTMYWYKQDSKKFLKIMFSYNNKELIINETVPNRFSPKSPDKAHLNLHINSLELGDSAVYFCASSRDSGANVLTFGAGSRLTVL.

The gene calls are TRBV6-5 and TRBJ2-5, with D possibly matching TRBD1 (5 bases). The CDR3 runs 13 residues. Germline V CDR1 and CDR2: MNHEY, SVGAGI. Trimming removed 11 bases from V and 7 bases from J, with 20 bases in between. The CDR3 region has the DNA TGTGCCTCACGCCCAGGGCCCGACCCGACCCAGTACTTC. It translates to CASRPGPDPTQYF.

The chain combines TRBV6-5 with TRBJ2-4, with D possibly being TRBD1 or TRBD2 (5 bases each). Germline CDR1 is MNHEY and CDR2 is SVGAGI. This CDR3 region has 14 residues. V was cut by 6 bases and J by 6 bases, with 15 bases left in between. The chain's CDR3 is CASSVRDGRNIQYF. CDR3 nucleotides: TGTGCCAGCAGCGTCCGGGACGGTAGAAACATTCAGTACTTC.

The chain is built from TRBV20-1 and TRBJ1-2; no clear D. Per the germline V gene, CDR1 is DFQATT and CDR2 is SNEGSKA (reference sequence). The CDR3 loop spans 16 amino acids. The V and J ends lost 0 bases and 4 bases respectively, with 18 bases between them. CDR3 in amino acids: CSARDLGEQIAYGYTF. DNA of the CDR3: TGCAGTGCTAGAGATCTTGGGGAACAGATTGCCTATGGCTACACCTTC.

The J gene is TRBJ2-5, the V gene TRBV27, with 8 nucleotides matching TRBD2. Germline V gene sequence: CDR1 MNHEY, CDR2 SMNVEV (reference sequence). This CDR3 contains 15 residues. Trimming cost V 5 bases and J 4 bases; bases outside gene matches: 9. As DNA, the CDR3 is TGTGCCAGCAGTCGGGAGGGGGTGGGCGGAGAGACCCAGTACTTC. The encoded protein is CASSREGVGGETQYF.

The chain links TRBV2 to TRBJ2-5; D is tentatively TRBD1 or TRBD2 (5 bases each). Trimming shortened V by 10 bases and J by 5 bases, and 17 bases separated the two germline ends. This CDR3 has 13 residues. Germline assignment: CDR1 SNHLY and CDR2 FYNNEI. The CDR3 reads CATSRDPWETQYF. The CDR3 region has the DNA TGTGCCACCTCCCGGGACCCGTGGGAGACCCAGTACTTC. Using reference TRBV2 and TRBJ2-5 for the parts outside the CDR3, the full variable domain is EPEVTQTPSHQVTQMGQEVILRCVPISNHLYFYWYRQILGQKVEFLVSFYNNEISEKSEIFDDQFSVERPDGSNFTLKIRSTKLEDSAMYFCATSRDPWETQYFGPGTRLLVL.

The chain has TRBV6-5 and TRBJ2-7; 8 nucleotides align to TRBD2. The CDR3 extends over 14 amino acids. With V trimmed by 6 bases and J by 2 bases, 6 bases remained unmatched. Germline loops: CDR1 MNHEY, CDR2 SVGAGI. CDR3 residues: CASRTRGGTYEQYF. CDR3 nucleotide sequence: TGTGCCAGCAGAACCCGGGGGGGAACCTACGAGCAGTACTTC.

The rearrangement joins TRBV28 to TRBJ2-7; tentatively, D is TRBD1 (6 bases). The germline CDR1 and CDR2 sequences are MDHEN and SYDVKM. V dropped 1 base and J dropped 2 bases, with 12 bases sitting between them. The CDR3 extends over 15 amino acids. The CDR3 loop is CASSLLQGFAYEQYF. As DNA, the CDR3 is TGTGCCAGCAGTTTATTACAGGGCTTTGCCTACGAGCAGTACTTC.

The CDR3 sequence is CASQREGHLWGNIQYF. For the CDR3, the DNA is TGTGCCAGTCAGCGGGAGGGTCATCTGTGGGGAAACATTCAGTACTTC. The genes are TRBV27 and TRBJ2-4, with 10 nucleotides matching TRBD2. The germline CDR1 and CDR2 sequences are MNHEY and SMNVEV (reference sequence). The junction had 14 bases not matched to a gene; V was cut back by 9 bases and J by 6 bases. The CDR3 has 16 residues.

This rearrangement joins TRBV3-1 to TRBJ1-1; 8 bases are a match to TRBD1. After removal of 5 bases from V and 4 bases from J, the junction contained 6 bases not matched to a gene. CDR3 length equals 14 residues. Looked up from germline, CDR1 is LGHDT and CDR2 is YNNKEL (reference sequence). The CDR3 DNA sequence: TGTGCCAGCAGCTTCGGACAGGGAGGCACTGAAGCTTTCTTT. Translation gives CASSFGQGGTEAFF.

The chain carries TRBV5-6 and TRBJ2-5; D gene uncertain. CDR3 length: 15 residues. Germline V gives CDR1 SGHDT, CDR2 YYEEEE. V was cut by 5 bases and J by 3 bases, with 17 bases left in between. Written as DNA, the CDR3 is TGTGCCAGCAGTGATGACTGGGCGAGTAAAGAGACCCAGTACTTC. Residues: CASSDDWASKETQYF.

The rearrangement uses TRBV19 and TRBJ2-5; a possible D gene is TRBD2 (6 bases). Trimming took off 5 bases at V and 5 bases at J, with 18 bases between the two ends. The CDR3 runs 15 residues. Germline CDR1 LNHDA, CDR2 SQIVND (reference sequence). The CDR3, as DNA: TGTGCCAGTAGTGCCCGACGCGGGGAATGGGAGACCCAGTACTTC. This codes for CASSARRGEWETQYF. The entire variable domain, with the rest obtained from reference TRBV19 and TRBJ2-5, is as follows: DGGITQSPKYLFRKEGQNVTLSCEQNLNHDAMYWYRQDPGQGLRLIYYSQIVNDFQKGDIAEGYSVSREKKESFPLTVTSAQKNPTAFYLCASSARRGEWETQYFGPGTRLLVL.

This chain links TRBV29-1 with TRBJ1-1; 7 nucleotides agree with TRBD1. The CDR3 contains 13 residues. V was clipped by 5 bases and J by 5 bases; unmatched bases: 8. The germline V gene encodes CDR1 SQVTM and CDR2 ANQGSEA. CDR3 DNA sequence: TGCAGCGTTCGACAGGCAGGGGGGACTGAAGCTTTCTTT. It translates to CSVRQAGGTEAFF.

This clonotype was counted a single time. V gene TRBV15 combines with J gene TRBJ1-1; D is uncertain. The germline CDR1 and CDR2 sequences are LNHNV and YYDKDF (reference sequence). The CDR3 consists of 13 residues. V lost 5 bases, J lost 1 base, and 8 bases lay in between. The chain's CDR3 is CATSSKGNTEAFF. CDR3 in DNA: TGTGCCACCAGCTCTAAGGGGAACACTGAAGCTTTCTTT. Full variable domain (remainder filled in from reference TRBV15 and TRBJ1-1): DAMVIQNPRYQVTQFGKPVTLSCSQTLNHNVMYWYQQKSSQAPKLLFHYYDKDFNNEADTPDNFQSRRPNTSFCFLDIRSPGLGDTAMYLCATSSKGNTEAFFGQGTRLTVV.